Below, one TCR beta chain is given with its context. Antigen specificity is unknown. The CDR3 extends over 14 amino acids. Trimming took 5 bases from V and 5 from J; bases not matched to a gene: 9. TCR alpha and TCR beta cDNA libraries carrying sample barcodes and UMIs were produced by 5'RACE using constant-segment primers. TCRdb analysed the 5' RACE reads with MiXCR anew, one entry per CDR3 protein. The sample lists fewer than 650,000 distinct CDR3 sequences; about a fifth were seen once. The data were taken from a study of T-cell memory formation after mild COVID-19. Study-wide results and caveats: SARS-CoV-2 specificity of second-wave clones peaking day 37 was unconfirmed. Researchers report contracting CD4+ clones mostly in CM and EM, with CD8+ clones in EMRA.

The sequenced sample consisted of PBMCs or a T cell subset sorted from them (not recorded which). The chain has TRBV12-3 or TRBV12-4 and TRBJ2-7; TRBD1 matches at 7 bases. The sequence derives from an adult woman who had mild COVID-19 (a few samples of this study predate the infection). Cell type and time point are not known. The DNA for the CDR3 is TGTGCCAGCAGTCCAGACAGGGTCGTCGACGAGCAGTACTTC. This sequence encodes CASSPDRVVDEQYF.